Sequencing of this T cell receptor beta chain was carried out in a study of radiotherapy plus CTLA-4 blockade in lung cancer. The overall study: Of the patients, about 19% showed objective responses and about 30% attained disease control. Study observations and caveats: Tumor-derived TCR clones expanded in blood after radiotherapy plus ipilimumab. Per reports, early blood T cell clone dynamics, plus interferon-beta, forecast response most strongly.

The data were produced by immunoSEQ multiplex PCR, yet TCRdb's version contains in-frame clones alone and is incomplete. The sample carries 65,000 to 90,000 clones, around nine tenths recorded once. Patients with chemo-refractory metastatic non-small-cell lung cancer received focal radiation plus CTLA-4 blockade with ipilimumab. Details on this clone: Its antigen is as yet unknown.

J lost 5 bases, V lost 2 bases, and 13 bases had no gene match. This CDR3 contains 18 residues. The germline V gene encodes CDR1 SNHLY and CDR2 FYNNEI. Here the sequenced sample was peripheral blood, taken from a patient treated with radiotherapy plus ipilimumab. The clonotype was recovered from a human donor with non-small cell lung cancer that progressed on radiotherapy plus ipilimumab. The chain combines TRBV2 with TRBJ2-1, with 9 nucleotides matching TRBD2. The CDR3 DNA reads as TGTGCCAGCAGTGAACTAGACTGGGCGGCTAGCGGGAACAATGAGCAGTTCTTC. It translates to CASSELDWAASGNNEQFF.